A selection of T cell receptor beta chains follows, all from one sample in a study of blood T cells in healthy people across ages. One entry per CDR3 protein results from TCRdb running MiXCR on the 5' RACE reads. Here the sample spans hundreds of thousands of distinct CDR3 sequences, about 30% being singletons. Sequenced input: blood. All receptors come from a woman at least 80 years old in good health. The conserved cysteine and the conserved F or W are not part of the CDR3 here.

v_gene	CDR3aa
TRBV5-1	ASSLAETYTEAF
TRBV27	ASSATGLVYEQY
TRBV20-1	SARGDPGETQY
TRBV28	ASSPAWGGVSKNIQY
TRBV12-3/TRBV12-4	ASRNLRVMNTEAF
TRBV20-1	SARDFNEQY
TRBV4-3	ASSQGTGHDNEQF
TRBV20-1	SARHSGRASNNEQF
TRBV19	ASRDPGQQNTEAF
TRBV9	ASSVDPGAWETQY
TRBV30	SMEGNYGYT
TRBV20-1	SALRDRRTYEQY
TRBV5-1	ASSSPSGWQETQY
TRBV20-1	SARRMDVTYEQY
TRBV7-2	ASSPPTGWVTYNEQF
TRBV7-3	ASSPGQREGEKLF
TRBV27	ASGRTGGYEQY
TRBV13	ASSPSGTQY
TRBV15	ATSRGAGSGLF
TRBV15	ATSRDLDGSSSEQY